Listed below are T cell receptor beta chains from one sample, sequenced in a study of T cell responses to AZD1222 COVID-19 vaccine. Generated by immunoSEQ multiplex PCR, the TCRdb table keeps only in-frame clones and is missing some. The sample lists some 150,000 clones; roughly 90% were seen once. This specimen consisted of peripheral blood, obtained 28 days after the second AZD1222 dose. Receptors originate from an adult who received the AZD1222 COVID-19 vaccine. Both conserved end residues are part of each CDR3. D genes are given only for firm matches. Clone size is given for some rows only: seen once, a few or many times, or a class if the clone is expanded.

D: NA; V: TRBV5-1; J: TRBJ1-2; size: NA; CDR3: CASSLLQGNYGYTF; DNA: TGCGCCAGCAGTCTACTACAGGGAAACTATGGCTACACCTTC
D: NA; V: TRBV5-1; J: TRBJ1-6; size: once; CDR3: CASSLAQATSPLHF; DNA: TGCGCCAGCAGCTTGGCCCAGGCGACATCACCCCTCCACTTT
D: TRBD2; V: TRBV9; J: TRBJ2-3; size: NA; CDR3: CASSPRLAGFSTDTQYF; DNA: TGTGCCAGCAGCCCCCGACTAGCGGGATTTAGCACAGATACGCAGTATTTT
D: NA; V: TRBV18; J: TRBJ1-3; size: NA; CDR3: CASSPGSGNTIYF; DNA: TGTGCCAGCTCACCCGGATCTGGAAACACCATATATTTT
D: TRBD1; V: TRBV5-1; J: TRBJ1-5; size: NA; CDR3: CASSLGQGSNQPQHF; DNA: TGCGCCAGCAGCTTGGGACAGGGTAGCAATCAGCCCCAGCATTTT
D: TRBD1; V: TRBV5-4; J: TRBJ1-2; size: NA; CDR3: CASTETGGRGYTF; DNA: TGTGCCAGCACCGAGACAGGGGGTCGTGGCTACACCTTC
D: TRBD2; V: TRBV2; J: TRBJ2-5; size: NA; CDR3: CASSRTSGAQETQYF; DNA: TGTGCCAGCAGCAGAACTAGCGGGGCCCAAGAGACCCAGTACTTC
D: NA; V: TRBV15; J: TRBJ1-2; size: NA; CDR3: CATSRGVNYGYTF; DNA: TGTGCCACCAGCAGAGGGGTTAACTATGGCTACACCTTC
D: NA; V: TRBV5-1; J: TRBJ1-1; size: NA; CDR3: CASNPGGRMNTEAFF; DNA: TGCGCCAGCAACCCCGGGGGGCGCATGAACACTGAAGCTTTCTTT
D: TRBD1; V: TRBV5-5; J: TRBJ2-7; size: NA; CDR3: CASSLSFGVTGGRDEQYF; DNA: TGTGCCAGCAGCTTGTCGTTCGGTGTAACAGGGGGTAGGGACGAGCAGTACTTC
D: TRBD1; V: TRBV7-9; J: TRBJ1-1; size: NA; CDR3: CASSPQDRASTEAFF; DNA: TGTGCCAGCAGCCCCCAGGACAGGGCGTCCACTGAAGCTTTCTTT
D: TRBD2; V: TRBV7-6; J: TRBJ2-7; size: NA; CDR3: CASSSLLAGGSGEQYF; DNA: TGTGCCAGCAGCTCTTTACTAGCGGGAGGGTCGGGCGAGCAGTACTTC
D: TRBD1; V: TRBV5-1; J: TRBJ2-1; size: NA; CDR3: CASSLFGQGANEQFF; DNA: TGCGCCAGCAGCTTGTTCGGACAGGGGGCAAATGAGCAGTTCTTC
D: TRBD1; V: TRBV19; J: TRBJ1-2; size: NA; CDR3: CASSLRTGSGGGYTF; DNA: TGTGCCAGTAGTCTCCGGACGGGCTCAGGGGGTGGCTACACCTTC
D: TRBD2; V: TRBV3-1/TRBV3-2; J: TRBJ2-2; size: NA; CDR3: CASSQFLAGEAGELFF; DNA: TGTGCCAGCAGCCAATTCCTAGCGGGGGAGGCCGGGGAGCTGTTTTTT
D: TRBD2; V: TRBV28; J: TRBJ2-7; size: once; CDR3: CASNLAASSYEQYF; DNA: TGTGCCAGCAATCTAGCGGCGAGCTCCTACGAGCAGTACTTC
D: TRBD1; V: TRBV7-2; J: TRBJ2-7; size: NA; CDR3: CASSLGRDRVVHEQYF; DNA: TGTGCCAGCAGCTTGGGCCGGGACAGGGTAGTCCACGAGCAGTACTTC
D: TRBD1; V: TRBV27; J: TRBJ1-1; size: NA; CDR3: CASLTSGGPNTEAFF; DNA: TGTGCCAGCTTAACCTCAGGGGGCCCAAACACTGAAGCTTTCTTT
D: NA; V: TRBV6-4; J: TRBJ1-2; size: NA; CDR3: CASSLLPGYTF; DNA: TGTGCCAGCAGCCTCCTTCCTGGCTACACCTTC
D: TRBD1; V: TRBV5-1; J: TRBJ1-2; size: NA; CDR3: CASSLQGDGYTF; DNA: TGCGCCAGCAGCCTACAGGGGGATGGCTACACCTTC
D: TRBD1; V: TRBV12-5; J: TRBJ1-2; size: NA; CDR3: CASGPGQGAYYGYTF; DNA: TGTGCTAGTGGTCCGGGACAGGGGGCCTACTATGGCTACACCTTC